This record concerns one T cell receptor beta chain sequence. At least ten counts were recorded for this clonotype. Its binding antigen is unknown. No much larger clonotype is one base removed from it; base qualities were not supplied. The data derive from a study of early T cells in non-severe SARS-CoV-2 infection (dated by TCRdb to the early 2020s). Regarding the complete study: Bulk RNA from unsorted whole blood was used for TCR sequencing, so alpha and beta chains could not be paired.

To prepare the library, 5' RACE was applied. Sequencing was performed on a NextSeq 500. In the TCR library protocol, unique molecular identifiers were attached to individual cDNA molecules to correct for PCR bias and sequencing error. Sequencing covered both TCR alpha and beta chains, and within each sample the abundances of alpha and beta sequences were tightly co-correlated. The authors processed their data as follows. V gene, J gene and CDR3 annotation of TCR sequences was performed with Decombinator V4. TCRs were defined as expanded if a significant change between any two time points was detected under a Poisson model with p below 0.0001. TCR abundances were normalised to the total number of TCRs sequenced per sample and were expressed as counts per million. VDJdb, accessed 1 November 2021, was searched for CMV, EBV and SARS-CoV-2 annotated TCRs, excluding TCRs annotated for multiple antigens. The public reads were reprocessed in TCRdb via fastp at Q25 and MiXCR, keeping in-frame beta chains. CDR3 protein sequences are deduplicated, and each keeps its most common genes and DNA. TCRdb's processing, not the authors', yielded these V and J calls. The sample contains around 31,000 distinct CDR3 sequences, 9.5% to 10% of them found a single time. The ten largest clones add up to roughly 15% of the sample.

What the authors observed across the whole study: VDJdb matching was skewed toward anti-spike CD8 responses, so virus-specific expansions were likely underestimated and private and CD4 specificities were missed.

The study was a case-control design nested within a healthcare worker cohort in London, UK, with weekly nasopharyngeal swab PCR tests and blood sampling. Healthcare workers were recruited between 23 and 31 March 2020, during the week of the UK lockdown, and were followed weekly for up to roughly 15 weeks. The clonotype originates from an adult who was a healthcare worker with PCR-confirmed SARS-CoV-2 infection or an uninfected control (not recorded which). Sequencing input: whole blood.

The nucleotides are TGTGCCAGCAGCTTAACCGTCCCGGACAGCCGGTTCTCTGGGGCCAACGTCCTGACTTTC. This translates into CASSLTVPDSRFSGANVLTF. The sequence joins TRBV7-8 to TRBJ2-6, and perhaps TRBD1 as D gene, on 6 matching bases. V is reduced by 2 bases and J by 0 bases, leaving a spacing of 20 bases between them. Looking up the germline V gene yields CDR1 SGHVS and CDR2 FQNEAQ. Spanning cysteine to phenylalanine, the CDR3 consists of 20 amino acids. The retained sequence is limited to the CDR3, 60 bases, with the frame set at the first base.